This T cell receptor (beta chain) derives from a study of cytomegalovirus exposure and HLA in healthy donors. Donors were drawn from the 120-subject validation cohort, separate from the approximately 620-subject first cohort. Notes on the study in general: The study listed some 160 cytomegalovirus-associated TCR beta chains. According to a later analysis, TCR clusters from the first cohort tended to co-occur in the 100 to 150 validation repertoires.

TCRdb's copy holds only in-frame clones and misses some; the assay was immunoSEQ multiplex PCR. Of over 150,000 clones listed, approximately 96% were seen once; the top ten hold more than 0.7%. On this clone: Its antigen is still unknown.

Between the trimmed V and J ends, which lost 1 base and 0 bases, there was a span of 18 bases. The CDR3 contains 19 residues. Germline V gene lookup returns CDR1 LNHNV and CDR2 YYDKDF (reference sequence). The sequence was collected from a woman aged 18 to 35 in good health and CMV-seronegative. The chain carries TRBV15 and TRBJ1-4; D is ambiguous. The sample comprised PBMCs. The chain's CDR3 is CATSRGLLVAGATNEKLFF. The CDR3 coding sequence is TGTGCCACCAGCAGAGGACTGTTAGTGGCTGGTGCAACTAATGAAAAACTGTTTTTT.